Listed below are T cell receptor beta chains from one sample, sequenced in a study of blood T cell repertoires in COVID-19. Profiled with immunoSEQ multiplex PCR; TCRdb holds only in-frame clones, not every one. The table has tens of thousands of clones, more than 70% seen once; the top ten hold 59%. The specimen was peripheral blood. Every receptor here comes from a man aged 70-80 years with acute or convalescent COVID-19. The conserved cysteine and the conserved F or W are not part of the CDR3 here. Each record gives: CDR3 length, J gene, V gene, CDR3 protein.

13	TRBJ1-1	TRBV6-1	ASSESGQMNTEAF
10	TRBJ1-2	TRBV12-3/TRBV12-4	ASTMTGYGYT
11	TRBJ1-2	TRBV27	ASSPQGGSGYT
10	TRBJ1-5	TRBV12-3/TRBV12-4	ASRGGRQPQH
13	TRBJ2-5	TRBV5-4	ASSPGTSGRETQY
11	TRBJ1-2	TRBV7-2	ASSLDGIYGYT
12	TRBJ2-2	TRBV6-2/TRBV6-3	ASSWDSFFGELF
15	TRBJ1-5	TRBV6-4	ASRRKEPNDSNQPQH
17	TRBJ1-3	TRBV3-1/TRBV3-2	ASSQEPSPGGAPGNTIY
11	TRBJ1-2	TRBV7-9	ASSSQGLYGYT
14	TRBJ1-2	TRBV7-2	ASIRTGTEILGGYT
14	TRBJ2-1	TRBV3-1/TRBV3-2	ASSPRLAGTYNEQF
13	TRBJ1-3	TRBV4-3	ASRHTATGGNTIY
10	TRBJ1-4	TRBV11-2	ASSLDGGKLF
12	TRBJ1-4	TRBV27	ASKLQGEGEKLF
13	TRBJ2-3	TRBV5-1	ASSASGSDTDTQY
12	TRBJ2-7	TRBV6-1	ASRPWEDRYEQY
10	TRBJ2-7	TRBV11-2	ASSPLLYEQY
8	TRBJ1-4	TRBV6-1	ASSDRKLF
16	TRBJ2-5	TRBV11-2	ASSLDTELAGFSETQY
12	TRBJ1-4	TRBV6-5	ASSYSATNEKLF
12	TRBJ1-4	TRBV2	ASSLGAGVAKLF
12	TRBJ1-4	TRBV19	ASSPDRLNEKLF
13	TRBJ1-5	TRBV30	AWSETGQGVQPQH
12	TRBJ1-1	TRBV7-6	ASSSSTGDTEAF
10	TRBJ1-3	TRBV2	ASLAAGNTIY
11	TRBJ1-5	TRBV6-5	ASKAGGNQPQH
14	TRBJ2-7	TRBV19	ASSYASGPLSYEQY
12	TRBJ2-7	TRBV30	AWSGAGRFYEQY
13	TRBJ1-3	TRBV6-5	ASSYRDRTGNTIY
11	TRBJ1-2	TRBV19	ASSMQGPYGYT
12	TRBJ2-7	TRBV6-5	ASSQDSFPYEQY
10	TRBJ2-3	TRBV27	ASSRSEDTQY
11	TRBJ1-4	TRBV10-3	AISEEGQPSLF
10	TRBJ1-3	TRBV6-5	ATAASGNTIY
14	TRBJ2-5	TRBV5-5	ASSTTGARGQETQY
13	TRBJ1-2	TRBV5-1	ASSTDGGTYDGYT
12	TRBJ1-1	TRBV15	ATSRNLGGTEAF
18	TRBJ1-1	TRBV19	ASTAGTGGEVGIPNTEAF
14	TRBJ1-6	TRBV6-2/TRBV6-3	ASSPGGASYNSPLH
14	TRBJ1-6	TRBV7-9	ASSLEGVMGSAPLH
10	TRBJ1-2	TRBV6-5	AIQTGNYGYT
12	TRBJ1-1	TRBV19	ASSIAGGNTEAF
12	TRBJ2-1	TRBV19	ASTPGKLYNEQF
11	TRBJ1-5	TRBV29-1	SVEQGADQPQH
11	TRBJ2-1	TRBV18	ASSPGQGTEQF
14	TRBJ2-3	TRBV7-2	ASSLVADPSTDTQY
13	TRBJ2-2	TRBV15	ATSRGRTNTGELF